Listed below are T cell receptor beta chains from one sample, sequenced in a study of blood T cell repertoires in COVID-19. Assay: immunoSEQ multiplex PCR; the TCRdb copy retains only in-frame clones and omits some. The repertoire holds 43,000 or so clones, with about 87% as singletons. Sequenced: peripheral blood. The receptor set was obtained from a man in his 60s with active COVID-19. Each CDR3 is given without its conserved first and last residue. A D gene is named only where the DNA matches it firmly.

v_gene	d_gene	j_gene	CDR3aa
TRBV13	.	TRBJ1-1	ASKEGRGNTEAF
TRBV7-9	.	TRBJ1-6	ASSPWAGPDNSPLH
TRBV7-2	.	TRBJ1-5	ASSIDSRRNQPQH
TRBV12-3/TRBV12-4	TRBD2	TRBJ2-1	ASRQSGGNEQF
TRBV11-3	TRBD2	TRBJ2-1	ASSPGLAGLDNEQF
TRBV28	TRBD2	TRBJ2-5	ASSWGGGETQY
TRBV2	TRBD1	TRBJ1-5	ASSGGTGDQPQH
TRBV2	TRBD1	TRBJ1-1	ASSLTGRGVTEAF
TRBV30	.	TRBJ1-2	AWTQGYGYT
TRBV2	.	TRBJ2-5	ASSEGVAYQETQY
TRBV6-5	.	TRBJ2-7	ASSVTYEQY
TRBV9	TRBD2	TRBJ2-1	ASSADLAVVYNEQF
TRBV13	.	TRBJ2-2	ASSHPPGRGSTGELF
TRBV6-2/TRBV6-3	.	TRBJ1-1	ASSPDLNTEAF
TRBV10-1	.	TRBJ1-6	ASSESRGAGSPLH
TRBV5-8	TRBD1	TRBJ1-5	ASSFGTGNQPQH
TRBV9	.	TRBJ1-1	ASSPDGLTNTEAF
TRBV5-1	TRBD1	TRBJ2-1	ASSLVGTGGGNEQF
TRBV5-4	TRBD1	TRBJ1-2	ASRRDRGYGYT
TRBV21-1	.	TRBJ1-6	ASSNRPDRYNSPLH
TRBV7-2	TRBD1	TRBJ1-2	ASSLGQGNYGYT
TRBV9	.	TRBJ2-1	ASSVLAGKLGSYNEQF